This T cell receptor (beta chain) comes out of a study of tumor-infiltrating lymphocytes in primary liver carcinoma. Study details: Between roughly 4.2 and 10 cm across, the tumors were all of stage T1-T3 N0M0.

The tissue used was unsorted bulk material of about 19-33 mg. RNA and DNA were co-extracted from it with the AllPrep DNA/RNA mini kit. For each tumor, five separate regions were sampled. The input was roughly 0.5 ug total RNA; TCR beta cDNA was made from it with a constant-region primer. Libraries for TCR beta were built through three nested multiplex PCR rounds, which together made up a slightly modified ARM-PCR procedure. TCRdb re-called the multiplex PCR reads through MiXCR, storing one row per CDR3 protein. The table shows roughly 100,000 distinct CDR3 sequences, with around 71% occurring only once. General study points: Relative to blood, tumors carried a significantly larger fraction of the repertoire in their top 250 clones (p = 0.039).

As to this clonotype: Its cognate antigen is unknown.

The sample comprised liver tumor tissue from sampling region 2. Subset defined: tumor region T2, inferior pole. This sequence originates from a woman aged 55-69 years with primary liver carcinoma and hepatitis B virus infection.

CDR3 sequence reads: CETGDNYGYTF. As DNA, the CDR3 is TGCGAGACAGGGGATAACTATGGCTACACCTTC. The chain is built from TRBV20-1 and TRBJ1-2, with TRBD1 matching 8 bases. The CDR3 has 11 residues. Germline V gene data show CDR1 as DFQATT and CDR2 as SNEGSKA (reference sequence).